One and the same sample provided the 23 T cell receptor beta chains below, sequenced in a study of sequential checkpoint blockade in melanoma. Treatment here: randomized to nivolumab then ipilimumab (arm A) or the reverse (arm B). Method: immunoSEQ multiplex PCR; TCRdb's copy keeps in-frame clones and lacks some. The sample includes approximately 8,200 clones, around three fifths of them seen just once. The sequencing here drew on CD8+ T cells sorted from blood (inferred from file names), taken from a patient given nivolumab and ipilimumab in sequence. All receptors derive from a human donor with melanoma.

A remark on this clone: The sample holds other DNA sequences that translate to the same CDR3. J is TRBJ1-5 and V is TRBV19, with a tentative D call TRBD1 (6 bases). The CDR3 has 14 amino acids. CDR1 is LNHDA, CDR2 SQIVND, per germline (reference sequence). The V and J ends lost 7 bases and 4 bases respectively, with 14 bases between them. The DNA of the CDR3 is TGTGCCAGTACCCCAAGACAGGTTAATCAGCCCCAGCATTTT. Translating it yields CASTPRQVNQPQHF.

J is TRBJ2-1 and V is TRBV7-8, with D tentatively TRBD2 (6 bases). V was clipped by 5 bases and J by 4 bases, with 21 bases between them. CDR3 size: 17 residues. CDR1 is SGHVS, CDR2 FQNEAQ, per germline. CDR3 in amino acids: CASSPVDPGGLYNEQFF. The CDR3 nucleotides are TGTGCCAGCAGCCCCGTGGACCCCGGGGGTCTTTACAATGAGCAGTTCTTC.

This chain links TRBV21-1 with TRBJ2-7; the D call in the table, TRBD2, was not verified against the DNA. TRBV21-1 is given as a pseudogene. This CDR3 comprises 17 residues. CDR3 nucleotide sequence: TGTGCCAGCAGCCGAACGTTGTGCGGGGTGAGCTCCTACGAGCAGTACTTC. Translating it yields CASSRTLCGVSSYEQYF.

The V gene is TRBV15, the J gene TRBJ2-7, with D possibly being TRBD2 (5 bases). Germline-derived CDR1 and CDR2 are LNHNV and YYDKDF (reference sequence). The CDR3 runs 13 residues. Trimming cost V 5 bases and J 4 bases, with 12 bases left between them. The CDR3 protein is CATSPGLLYEQYF. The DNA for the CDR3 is TGTGCCACCAGCCCAGGACTGTTATACGAGCAGTACTTC.

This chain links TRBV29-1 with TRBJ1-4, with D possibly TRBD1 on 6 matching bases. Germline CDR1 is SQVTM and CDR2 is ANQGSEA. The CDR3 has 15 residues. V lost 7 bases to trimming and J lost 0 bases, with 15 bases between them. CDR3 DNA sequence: TGCAGCGCCGCGGGGGCCTCGGCAACTAATGAAAAACTGTTTTTT. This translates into CSAAGASATNEKLFF.

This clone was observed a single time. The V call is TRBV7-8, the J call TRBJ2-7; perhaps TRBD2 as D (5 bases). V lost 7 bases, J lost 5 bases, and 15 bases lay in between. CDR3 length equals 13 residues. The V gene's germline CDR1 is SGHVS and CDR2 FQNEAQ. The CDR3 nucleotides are TGTGCCAGCACCTTTTCGGGGTTCGACGAGCAGTACTTC. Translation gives CASTFSGFDEQYF.

This CDR3 is CASSSDRNQPQHF. CDR3 sequence (DNA): TGTGCCAGCAGTTCGGACAGAAATCAGCCCCAGCATTTT. The genes are TRBV6-6 and TRBJ1-5; D may be TRBD1 (6 bases). The CDR3 runs to 13 residues. V lost 4 bases and J 4 bases, leaving 8 bases between the germline ends. Germline V gene data show CDR1 as MNHNY and CDR2 as SVGAGI (reference sequence).

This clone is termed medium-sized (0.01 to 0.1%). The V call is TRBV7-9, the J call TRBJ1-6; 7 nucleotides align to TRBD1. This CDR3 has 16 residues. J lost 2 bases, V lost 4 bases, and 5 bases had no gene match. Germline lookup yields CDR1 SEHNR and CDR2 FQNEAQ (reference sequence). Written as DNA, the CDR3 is TGTGCCAGCAGCTCAGGACAGGCCGCCTATAATTCACCCCTCCACTTT. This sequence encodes CASSSGQAAYNSPLHF.

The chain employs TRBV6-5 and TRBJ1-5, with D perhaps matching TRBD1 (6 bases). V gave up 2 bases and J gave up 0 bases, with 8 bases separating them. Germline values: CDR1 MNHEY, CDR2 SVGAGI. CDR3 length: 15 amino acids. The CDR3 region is CASSYRQDSNQPQHF. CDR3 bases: TGTGCCAGCAGTTACCGACAGGATAGCAATCAGCCCCAGCATTTT.

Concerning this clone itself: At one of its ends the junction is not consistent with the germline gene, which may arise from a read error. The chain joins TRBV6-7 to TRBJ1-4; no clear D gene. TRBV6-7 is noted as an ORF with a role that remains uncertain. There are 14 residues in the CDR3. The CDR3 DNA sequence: TGCGCGCCCTTGAACGTCCGGCGGGATGAAAAACTGTTTTTT. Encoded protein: CAPLNVRRDEKLFF.

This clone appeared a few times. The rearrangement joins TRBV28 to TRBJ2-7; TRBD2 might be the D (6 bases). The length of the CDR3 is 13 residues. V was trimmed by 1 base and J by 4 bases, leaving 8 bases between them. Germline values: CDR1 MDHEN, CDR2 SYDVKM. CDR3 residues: CASSLFGGYEQYF. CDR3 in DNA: TGTGCCAGCAGTTTATTCGGGGGTTACGAGCAGTACTTC.

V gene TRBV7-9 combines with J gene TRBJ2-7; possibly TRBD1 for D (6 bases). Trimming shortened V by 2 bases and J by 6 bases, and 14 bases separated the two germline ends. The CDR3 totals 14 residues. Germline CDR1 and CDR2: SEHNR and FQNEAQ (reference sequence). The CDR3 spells CASSLRQDLREQYF. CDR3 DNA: TGTGCCAGCAGCTTAAGACAGGACCTACGCGAGCAGTACTTC.

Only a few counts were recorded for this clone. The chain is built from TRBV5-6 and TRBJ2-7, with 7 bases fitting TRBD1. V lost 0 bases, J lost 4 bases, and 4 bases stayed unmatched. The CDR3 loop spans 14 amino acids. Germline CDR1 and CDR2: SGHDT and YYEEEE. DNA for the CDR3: TGTGCCAGCAGCTTGGGACAGGGTTTTTACGAGCAGTACTTC. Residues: CASSLGQGFYEQYF.

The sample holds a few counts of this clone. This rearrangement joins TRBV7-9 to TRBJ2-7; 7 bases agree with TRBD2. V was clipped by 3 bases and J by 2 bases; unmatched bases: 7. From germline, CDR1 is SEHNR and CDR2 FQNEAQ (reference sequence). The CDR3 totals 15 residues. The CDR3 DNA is TGTGCCAGCAGCTTGAATCTCGGGGGGACCTACGAGCAGTACTTC. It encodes CASSLNLGGTYEQYF.

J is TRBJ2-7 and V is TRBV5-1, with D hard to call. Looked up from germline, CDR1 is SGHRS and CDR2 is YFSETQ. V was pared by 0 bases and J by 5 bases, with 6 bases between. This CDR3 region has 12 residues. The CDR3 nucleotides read TGCGCCAGCAGCTTGGCAGGCAACGAGCAGTACTTC. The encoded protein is CASSLAGNEQYF.

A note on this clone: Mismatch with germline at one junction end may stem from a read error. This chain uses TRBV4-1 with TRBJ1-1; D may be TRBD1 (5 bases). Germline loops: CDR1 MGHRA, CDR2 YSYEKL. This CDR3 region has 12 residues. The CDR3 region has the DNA TGTGCCGCACAAGCTGGGGGGGGTGAAGCTTTCTTT. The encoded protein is CAAQAGGGEAFF.

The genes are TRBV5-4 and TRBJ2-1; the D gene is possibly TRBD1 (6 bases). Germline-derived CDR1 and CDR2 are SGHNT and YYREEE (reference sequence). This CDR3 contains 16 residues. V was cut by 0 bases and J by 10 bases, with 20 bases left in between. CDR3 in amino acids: CASSLGGTSGPPEQFF. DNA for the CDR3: TGTGCCAGCAGCTTGGGTGGGACATCCGGACCCCCCGAGCAGTTCTTC.

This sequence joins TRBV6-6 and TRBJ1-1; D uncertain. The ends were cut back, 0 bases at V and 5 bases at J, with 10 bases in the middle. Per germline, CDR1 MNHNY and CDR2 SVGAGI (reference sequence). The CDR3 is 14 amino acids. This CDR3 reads CASSYSEGLTEAFF. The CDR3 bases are TGTGCCAGCAGTTACTCTGAGGGCCTGACTGAAGCTTTCTTT.

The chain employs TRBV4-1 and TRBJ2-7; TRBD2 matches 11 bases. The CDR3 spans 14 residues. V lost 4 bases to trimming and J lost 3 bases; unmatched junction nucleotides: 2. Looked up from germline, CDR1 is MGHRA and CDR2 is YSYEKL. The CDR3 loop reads CASSPLAGDYEQYF. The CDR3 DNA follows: TGCGCCAGCAGCCCACTAGCGGGGGACTACGAGCAGTACTTC.

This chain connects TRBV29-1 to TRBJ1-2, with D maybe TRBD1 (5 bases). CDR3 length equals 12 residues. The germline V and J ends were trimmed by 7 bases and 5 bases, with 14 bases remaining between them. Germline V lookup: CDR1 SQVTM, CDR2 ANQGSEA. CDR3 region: CSAPVRGYGYTF. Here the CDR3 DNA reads TGCAGCGCTCCGGTACGGGGGTATGGCTACACCTTC.

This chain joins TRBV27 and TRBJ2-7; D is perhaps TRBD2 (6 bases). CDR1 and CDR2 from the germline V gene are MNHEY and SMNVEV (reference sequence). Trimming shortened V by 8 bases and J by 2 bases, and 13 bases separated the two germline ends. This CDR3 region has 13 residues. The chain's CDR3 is CASGAWEAYEQYF. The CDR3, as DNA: TGTGCCAGCGGGGCCTGGGAGGCCTACGAGCAGTACTTC.

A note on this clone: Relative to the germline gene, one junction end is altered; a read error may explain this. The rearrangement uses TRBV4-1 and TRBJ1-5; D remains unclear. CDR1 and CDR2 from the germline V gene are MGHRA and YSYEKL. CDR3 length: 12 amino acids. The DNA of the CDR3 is TGTGCCAGCAGCCAAGGTCGCGAGCCCCAGCATTTT. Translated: CASSQGREPQHF.

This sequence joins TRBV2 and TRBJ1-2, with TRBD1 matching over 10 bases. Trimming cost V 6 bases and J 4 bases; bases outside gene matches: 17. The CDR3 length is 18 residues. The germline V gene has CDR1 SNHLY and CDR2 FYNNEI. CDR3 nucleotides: TGTGCCAGCAGCGCGCCGGACAGGGGGTCCCCCAGGGGCTATGGCTACACCTTC. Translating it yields CASSAPDRGSPRGYGYTF.